These 7 T cell receptor beta chains were sequenced from one sample in a study of naive and memory T cell subsets. Ligated cDNA underwent four rounds of PCR with nested alpha and beta constant region primers and SP2. TCRdb re-called the 5' RACE reads with MiXCR, one entry per CDR3 protein. The profile covers 55,000 to 65,000 distinct CDR3 sequences, with under 10% appearing a single time and roughly 21% taken by the ten largest. An oligonucleotide containing a UMI was ligated to the 3' end of TCR cDNA. All receptors derive from a female donor in good health.

This clonotype was detected a few times. The J gene is TRBJ1-5, the V gene TRBV7-8; TRBD1 is a possible D gene (5 bases). Germline CDR1 and CDR2: SGHVS and FQNEAQ. Trimming stripped 5 bases from V and 2 bases from J, with 13 bases between. This CDR3 spans 15 amino acids. In nucleotides, the CDR3 is TGTGCCAGCAGCCGTCGTGGGGCCGGCAATCAGCCCCAGCATTTT. This codes for CASSRRGAGNQPQHF.

The chain links TRBV27 to TRBJ2-7; D is tentatively TRBD1 or TRBD2 (6 bases each). Trimming removed 0 bases at V and 1 base at J, with 13 bases between. Germline V gene sequence: CDR1 MNHEY, CDR2 SMNVEV (reference sequence). The length of the CDR3 is 16 residues. CDR3 amino acids: CASSLSGGTQSYEQYF. The CDR3 DNA sequence: TGTGCCAGCAGTTTATCAGGAGGGACACAGTCCTACGAGCAGTACTTC.

This clonotype has more than one count but fewer than ten. Here the CDR3 reads CSARVTQGTEAFF. CDR3 in DNA: TGCAGTGCTAGAGTGACCCAGGGGACTGAAGCTTTCTTT. The chain employs TRBV20-1 and TRBJ1-1; possible D gene TRBD1, 6 bases. Germline values: CDR1 DFQATT, CDR2 SNEGSKA (reference sequence). This CDR3 has 13 residues. Trimming removed 1 base from V and 5 bases from J, with 11 bases in between.

This clonotype appeared many times. This chain uses TRBV20-1 with TRBJ2-4; TRBD2 matches 7 bases. The germline V gene encodes CDR1 DFQATT and CDR2 SNEGSKA (reference sequence). The CDR3 sequence is 15 residues long. The V segment lost 2 bases and the J segment 7 bases; nucleotides outside the gene matches: 11. The CDR3, as DNA: TGCAGTGCTAGAAGTTACGGGGAGGGGACGAACATTCAGTACTTC. Its protein product is CSARSYGEGTNIQYF.

In its sample, this clonotype was seen a few times. The rearrangement joins TRBV6-1 to TRBJ1-5; 7 nucleotides agree with TRBD1. After removal of 4 bases from V and 2 bases from J, the junction contained 8 bases not matched to a gene. The CDR3 runs to 16 residues. Germline V CDR1 and CDR2: MNHNS, SASEGT. CDR3 loop: CASSVQTGAGNQPQHF. The CDR3 DNA follows: TGTGCCAGCAGTGTTCAAACAGGGGCGGGCAATCAGCCCCAGCATTTT.

V gene TRBV27 combines with J gene TRBJ2-7; the match to TRBD1 covers 7 bases. Looked up from germline, CDR1 is MNHEY and CDR2 is SMNVEV (reference sequence). The CDR3 extends over 14 amino acids. The J segment lost 7 bases and the V segment lost 8 bases, leaving 14 bases of the junction unmatched. The CDR3 sequence: CASGWGQTLREQYF. CDR3 in DNA: TGTGCCAGCGGTTGGGGACAGACCCTACGAGAGCAGTACTTC.

This clonotype was observed many times. The rearrangement links TRBV28 to TRBJ1-1; tentatively, D is TRBD1 (6 bases). In germline, CDR1 is MDHEN, CDR2 SYDVKM. CDR3 length: 13 amino acids. Trimming took 5 bases from V and 4 from J, leaving 11 bases between them. In DNA, the CDR3 is TGTGCCAGCAGTGTGGGGGCAGGCACTGAAGCTTTCTTT. Translated, it gives CASSVGAGTEAFF.